The 27 T cell receptor beta chains given below trace back to one sample, sequenced in a study of blood T cell repertoires in COVID-19. TCRdb's table, derived via immunoSEQ multiplex PCR, lists solely in-frame clones and lacks some. Among about 70,000 clones listed, approximately 86% were seen once. The sample taken for sequencing was peripheral blood. These receptors were taken from a man aged 65 to 79 with active COVID-19.

The chain employs TRBV6-5 and TRBJ1-1; D is undetermined. CDR1 and CDR2 from the germline V gene are MNHEY and SVGAGI. V was trimmed by 6 bases and J by 4 bases, leaving 12 bases between them. CDR3 size: 13 residues. In DNA form, the CDR3 reads TGTGCCAGCAGGCCCTACGGGAGCACTGAAGCTTTCTTT. Protein: CASRPYGSTEAFF.

This clone was detected once. The chain couples TRBV3-1 (or the pseudogene TRBV3-2) to TRBJ2-5; D might be TRBD2 (5 bases). The CDR3 is 14 amino acids. Trimming left V 0 bases short and J 7 bases short, with 12 bases between. Germline V gene data show CDR1 as LGHDT and CDR2 as YNNKEL (reference sequence). CDR3 sequence reads: CASSQEISVGTQYF. The CDR3 nucleotides are TGTGCCAGCAGCCAAGAGATTAGCGTGGGGACCCAGTACTTC.

V usage is TRBV6-1 and J usage is TRBJ2-7; D gene uncertain. Germline V gene sequence: CDR1 MNHNS, CDR2 SASEGT. The CDR3 length is 13 residues. Deletions cut 1 base from V and 9 bases from J, with 13 bases between. The CDR3 here is CASSEEEQLRQYF. The CDR3 coding sequence is TGTGCCAGCAGTGAAGAGGAGCAGTTGCGGCAGTACTTC.

Comments on this clone: One end of the junction is discordant with germline, which a read error may explain. The chain couples TRBV6-2 or TRBV6-3 to TRBJ1-4; 9 nucleotides align to TRBD1. The CDR3 covers 13 residues. Germline V gives CDR1 MNHEY, CDR2 SVGEGT. CDR3 residues: CASSPSRDRAGPF. The CDR3 coding sequence is TGTGCCAGCAGCCCCTCCCGGGACAGGGCCGGGCCTTTT.

This sequence joins TRBV6-4 and TRBJ2-7; 9 bases map to TRBD1. CDR1 is MRHNA and CDR2 is SNTAGT in the germline V gene. The V segment lost 5 bases and the J segment 4 bases; nucleotides outside the gene matches: 3. The CDR3 loop spans 13 amino acids. CDR3 in amino acids: CASSLDRGYEQYF. CDR3 nucleotide sequence: TGTGCCAGCAGTCTCGACAGGGGGTACGAGCAGTACTTC.

J is TRBJ1-5 and V is TRBV6-1; TRBD1 might be the D (5 bases). CDR1 is MNHNS and CDR2 is SASEGT in the germline V gene. Between the trimmed V and J ends, which lost 3 bases and 0 bases, there was a span of 9 bases. The length of the CDR3 is 15 residues. The CDR3 protein is CASSESQGSNQPQHF. The CDR3 bases are TGTGCCAGCAGTGAGAGTCAGGGTAGCAATCAGCCCCAGCATTTT.

The chain couples TRBV7-3 to TRBJ2-2; D is possibly TRBD2 (5 bases). CDR3 length: 15 amino acids. Between the trimmed V and J ends, which lost 2 bases and 5 bases, there was a span of 12 bases. Looked up from germline, CDR1 is SGHTA and CDR2 is FQGTGA. The CDR3: CASSLGLAETGELFF. CDR3 nucleotides: TGTGCCAGCAGCTTAGGGCTAGCTGAAACCGGGGAGCTGTTTTTT. The full variable domain, its missing parts supplied by reference TRBV7-3 and TRBJ2-2, is GAGVSQTPSNKVTEKGKYVELRCDPISGHTALYWYRQSLGQGPEFLIYFQGTGAADDSGLPNDRFFAVRPEGSVSTLKIQRTERGDSAVYLCASSLGLAETGELFFGEGSRLTVL.

The V call is TRBV7-6, the J call TRBJ2-7; 13 bases align to TRBD2. Germline V gives CDR1 SGHVS, CDR2 FNYEAQ. The CDR3 length is 15 residues. J was trimmed by 7 bases and V by 7 bases; bases with no gene match: 10. This chain's CDR3 is CASTSLAGGPGEQYF. The DNA of the CDR3 is TGTGCCAGCACCTCACTAGCGGGAGGGCCGGGGGAGCAGTACTTC.

V is TRBV5-1 and J is TRBJ2-2, with a weak D call TRBD1 (6 bases). This CDR3 comprises 15 residues. Germline V gives CDR1 SGHRS, CDR2 YFSETQ. V was pared by 0 bases and J by 5 bases, with 11 bases between. CDR3 amino acids: CASSLATGWTGELFF. The CDR3 DNA is TGCGCCAGCAGCTTGGCCACAGGGTGGACCGGGGAGCTGTTTTTT.

This chain connects TRBV18 to TRBJ2-7; unclear D gene. Looked up from germline, CDR1 is KGHSH and CDR2 is LQKENI. This CDR3 comprises 12 residues. The germline V and J ends were trimmed by 6 bases and 2 bases, with 8 bases remaining between them. The CDR3 DNA is TGTGCCAGCTCCCTCGTCCCCTACGAGCAGTACTTC. Protein sequence: CASSLVPYEQYF.

The chain combines TRBV6-2 or TRBV6-3 with TRBJ1-4, with 7 nucleotides matching TRBD1. Germline CDR1 is MNHEY and CDR2 is SVGEGT. The CDR3 totals 16 residues. The junction had 9 bases not matched to a gene; V was cut back by 4 bases and J by 4 bases. CDR3 nucleotide sequence: TGTGCCAGCAGTTTCTCGGAAGGGGGCCTTAATGAAAAACTGTTTTTT. Protein: CASSFSEGGLNEKLFF.

V is TRBV28 and J is TRBJ1-5; 7 nucleotides agree with TRBD1. This CDR3 region has 14 residues. Germline loops: CDR1 MDHEN, CDR2 SYDVKM. V dropped 6 bases and J dropped 9; count of bases not matched to a gene: 11. The CDR3 spells CASRPGGRGGPQHF. The CDR3 DNA reads TGTGCCAGCAGACCAGGGGGACGGGGGGGGCCCCAGCATTTT.

The V gene is TRBV5-4, the J gene TRBJ2-3; 11 bases map to TRBD2. Germline assignment: CDR1 SGHNT and CDR2 YYREEE (reference sequence). The CDR3 runs 17 residues. The V gene end was trimmed by 2 bases and the J gene end by 6 bases; junction bases not matched to a gene: 11. CDR3 residues: CASSFPTSGSGADTQYF. The CDR3 DNA sequence: TGTGCCAGCAGCTTCCCTACTAGCGGGAGTGGGGCGGATACGCAGTATTTT.

The CDR3 DNA follows: TGCGCCAGCAGCCGAGGGCCACTAGCGGTCCACACCGGGGAGCTGTTTTTT. Its translation is CASSRGPLAVHTGELFF. The V and J genes are TRBV4-3 and TRBJ2-2; 8 bases fit TRBD2. Trimming took 4 bases from V and 3 from J; bases not matched to a gene: 10. CDR3 length: 17 amino acids. Germline-derived CDR1 and CDR2 are LGHNA and YSLEER.

This clone was picked up one time. The genes are TRBV10-3 and TRBJ2-1, with a tentative D call TRBD2 (7 bases). V dropped 4 bases and J dropped 0 bases, with 13 bases sitting between them. CDR3 length: 16 residues. The germline CDR1 and CDR2 sequences are ENHRY and SYGVKD. CDR3 DNA sequence: TGTGCCATCAGTGGGGGGGGCGGGAGCTCCTACAATGAGCAGTTCTTC. Its protein product is CAISGGGGSSYNEQFF.

Comments on this clone: Germline and junction disagree at one end, which may indicate a read error. This chain links TRBV7-7 with TRBJ2-7, with a tentative D call TRBD2 (6 bases). Per germline, CDR1 SSHAT and CDR2 FNYEAQ (reference sequence). This CDR3 comprises 14 residues. CDR3 protein: CASSPSPGGGEQYF. CDR3 coding DNA: TGTGCTAGCAGCCCCAGCCCGGGTGGGGGGGAGCAGTACTTC.

In its sample, this clone was seen a few times. The chain couples TRBV6-5 to TRBJ2-7; 8 positions match TRBD1. Unmatched junction bases numbered 6, after V lost 5 bases and J lost 6 bases. From germline, CDR1 is MNHEY and CDR2 SVGAGI. This CDR3 contains 13 residues. The chain's CDR3 is CASSRDRLFEQYF. Here the CDR3 DNA reads TGTGCCAGCAGTCGGGACAGGTTGTTCGAGCAGTACTTC.

This clone was detected only a few times. This sequence joins TRBV11-3 and TRBJ2-2; maybe TRBD2 (5 bases). The V gene lost 4 bases and the J gene lost 1 base, with 13 bases spanning the gap. Looked up from germline, CDR1 is SGHNT and CDR2 is YENEEA. CDR3 length: 16 amino acids. The CDR3 sequence: CASSSLRTLNTGELFF. CDR3 coding DNA: TGTGCCAGCAGCTCCCTAAGGACTCTGAACACCGGGGAGCTGTTTTTT.

The V call is TRBV29-1, the J call TRBJ2-6; D unclear. Germline CDR1 and CDR2: SQVTM and ANQGSEA. The V end was cut by 6 bases, the J end by 8 bases, with 17 bases between. This CDR3 is built from 14 residues. This CDR3 is CSVGRARSSNVLTF. CDR3 in DNA: TGCAGCGTGGGCCGTGCCAGAAGTTCCAACGTCCTGACTTTC.

The chain links TRBV30 to TRBJ1-4; D is perhaps TRBD1 (5 bases). This CDR3 has 14 amino acids. Germline V gene sequence: CDR1 GTSNPN, CDR2 SVGIG (reference sequence). V lost 0 bases and J lost 8, with 13 bases in between. For the CDR3, the DNA is TGTGCCTGGAGTGTACCCGGGGGTTGGGAAAAACTGTTTTTT. Its protein product is CAWSVPGGWEKLFF.

V usage is TRBV5-5 and J usage is TRBJ2-7; D may be TRBD2 (5 bases). CDR1 is SGHKS, CDR2 YYEKEE, per germline (reference sequence). V lost 0 bases, J lost 3 bases, and 10 bases lay in between. The length of the CDR3 is 14 residues. The CDR3 bases are TGTGCCAGCAGCTTGGTGGGAGCAGGCTACGAGCAGTACTTC. Protein: CASSLVGAGYEQYF.

The chain couples TRBV24-1 to TRBJ2-5; 7 bases fit TRBD2. Unmatched junction bases numbered 3, after V lost 3 bases and J lost 0 bases. Per the germline V gene, CDR1 is KGHDR and CDR2 is SFDVKD. The CDR3 loop spans 15 amino acids. CDR3 sequence reads: CATSDPGGHQETQYF. DNA for the CDR3: TGTGCCACCAGTGATCCGGGGGGACACCAAGAGACCCAGTACTTC.

The CDR3 nucleotides are TGTGCCAGCAGCTTGGCGGGCGGGAGATCCAATGAGCAGTTCTTC. Translating it yields CASSLAGGRSNEQFF. The chain carries TRBV5-4 and TRBJ2-1, with 7 positions matching TRBD2. Germline CDR1 is SGHNT and CDR2 is YYREEE (reference sequence). The junction had 6 bases not matched to a gene; V was cut back by 0 bases and J by 6 bases. The CDR3 is 15 residues long.

The chain employs TRBV13 and TRBJ2-1; D might be TRBD1 (5 bases). The germline V gene encodes CDR1 PRHDT and CDR2 FYEKMQ (reference sequence). The CDR3 has 13 amino acids. Deletions cut 5 bases from V and 8 bases from J, with 13 bases between. CDR3 DNA sequence: TGTGCCAGCAGCCGCAGGGCGGTGGATGAGCAGTTCTTC. Translated, it gives CASSRRAVDEQFF.

J is TRBJ2-7 and V is TRBV5-1; D is possibly TRBD2 (5 bases). This CDR3 spans 13 amino acids. CDR1 is SGHRS and CDR2 is YFSETQ in the germline V gene. V shed 0 bases and J shed 12 bases, with 16 bases lying between them. As DNA, the CDR3 is TGCGCCAGCAGCTTGGACCCCGCCGGAGAGGGGTACTTC. Amino acids: CASSLDPAGEGYF.

This chain connects TRBV16 to TRBJ1-6; D is ambiguous. Germline CDR1 KGHSY, CDR2 FQNENV. V lost 1 base, J lost 6 bases, and 10 bases lay in between. This CDR3 spans 15 amino acids. The CDR3 DNA reads TGTGCCAGCAGCCAATTCGGGAGTGGTAATTCACCCCTCCACTTT. Translated: CASSQFGSGNSPLHF.

The chain uses TRBV7-2 and TRBJ1-4, with 10 bases fitting TRBD1. V dropped 5 bases and J dropped 8; count of bases not matched to a gene: 8. Germline V CDR1 and CDR2: SGHTA, FQGNSA. The CDR3 sequence is 15 residues long. The CDR3 protein is CASSARDRGSEKLFF. In DNA, the CDR3 is TGTGCCAGCAGCGCCCGGGACAGGGGATCCGAAAAACTGTTTTTT. Looking up the rest from reference TRBV7-2 and TRBJ1-4 gives the full variable domain: GAGVSQSPSNKVTEKGKDVELRCDPISGHTALYWYRQSLGQGLEFLIYFQGNSAPDKSGLPSDRFSAERTGGSVSTLTIQRTQQEDSAVYLCASSARDRGSEKLFFGSGTQLSVL.